A single sample gave rise to the 15 T cell receptor beta chains below, sequenced in a study of blood T cell repertoires in COVID-19. TCRdb's table, derived via immunoSEQ multiplex PCR, lists solely in-frame clones and lacks some. This sample has about 200,000 clones, with roughly nine tenths found just once. The sequenced sample consisted of peripheral blood. These receptors were taken from a man aged 25-45 years with acute or convalescent COVID-19.

V gene TRBV7-3 combines with J gene TRBJ1-2, with D perhaps matching TRBD1 (6 bases). V dropped 5 bases and J dropped 5 bases, with 15 bases sitting between them. Germline V CDR1 and CDR2: SGHTA, FQGTGA. The CDR3 has 14 amino acids. The CDR3 DNA sequence: TGTGCCAGCAGCCCAAGAGAGACAGGATATGGCTACACCTTC. As protein: CASSPRETGYGYTF. The whole variable domain, remainder taken from reference TRBV7-3 and TRBJ1-2, is GAGVSQTPSNKVTEKGKYVELRCDPISGHTALYWYRQSLGQGPEFLIYFQGTGAADDSGLPNDRFFAVRPEGSVSTLKIQRTERGDSAVYLCASSPRETGYGYTFGSGTRLTVV.

V is TRBV6-1 and J is TRBJ2-1; 7 positions agree with TRBD2. Trimming at V came to 3 bases and at J to 3 bases, leaving 5 bases not matched to a gene. This CDR3 comprises 15 residues. Germline CDR1 is MNHNS and CDR2 is SASEGT. The CDR3 DNA follows: TGTGCCAGCAGTGAGGGGGGGAGTTACTACAATGAGCAGTTCTTC. Amino acid sequence: CASSEGGSYYNEQFF.

V usage is TRBV29-1 and J usage is TRBJ2-7, with no clear D. With 0 bases removed from V and 1 base from J, the gap between germline ends came to 13 bases. Germline loops: CDR1 SQVTM, CDR2 ANQGSEA. CDR3 length equals 15 residues. The CDR3 is CSVEEGSNPSYEQYF. The CDR3 bases are TGCAGCGTTGAAGAGGGCAGCAATCCTTCCTACGAGCAGTACTTC.

The chain is built from TRBV5-4 and TRBJ1-2; possible D gene TRBD1, 5 bases. From germline, CDR1 is SGHNT and CDR2 YYREEE (reference sequence). The CDR3 runs to 15 residues. V was cut by 2 bases and J by 8 bases, with 19 bases left in between. In DNA form, the CDR3 reads TGTGCCAGCAGCTTCCCAGGGCGCCGTTTGGGCGGCTACACCTTC. Amino acid sequence: CASSFPGRRLGGYTF.

The chain links TRBV14 to TRBJ2-3, with D perhaps matching TRBD2 (5 bases). This CDR3 region has 15 residues. Trimming pared 4 bases from V and 3 bases from J, leaving 14 bases between. Germline V gene lookup returns CDR1 SGHDN and CDR2 FVKESK. The CDR3 sequence is CASSPVGSGTDTQYF. CDR3 bases: TGTGCCAGCAGCCCAGTGGGGAGTGGTACAGATACGCAGTATTTT.

A single count supports this clone. Here the CDR3 DNA reads TGCGCCAGCAGCCCCATCAACAGGGACTACGAGCAGTACTTC. It specifies CASSPINRDYEQYF. The rearrangement links TRBV5-1 to TRBJ2-7, with D possibly matching TRBD1 (6 bases). The V end was cut by 4 bases, the J end by 3 bases, with 14 bases between. The CDR3 is 14 amino acids. Germline CDR1 and CDR2: SGHRS and YFSETQ.

The J gene is TRBJ1-5, the V gene TRBV7-8; 7 bases fit TRBD1. Germline V CDR1 and CDR2: SGHVS, FQNEAQ. CDR3 size: 15 residues. After removal of 3 bases from V and 4 bases from J, the junction contained 6 bases not matched to a gene. The DNA for the CDR3 is TGTGCCAGCAGCTTCGGGACAGATCTAAATCAGCCCCAGCATTTT. Its translation is CASSFGTDLNQPQHF.

A few counts support this clone. The chain employs TRBV5-4 and TRBJ1-2; the D is unclear. Germline V lookup: CDR1 SGHNT, CDR2 YYREEE (reference sequence). This CDR3 comprises 14 residues. V dropped 9 bases and J dropped 7 bases, with 22 bases sitting between them. CDR3 residues: CATQLDGSGGGYTF. The CDR3 region has the DNA TGTGCCACCCAGCTTGACGGGTCGGGAGGTGGCTACACCTTC.

The rearrangement uses TRBV5-4 and TRBJ1-3; no clear D. Trimming took 4 bases from V and 4 from J, leaving 27 bases between them. CDR1 and CDR2 (germline): SGHNT, YYREEE (reference sequence). This CDR3 comprises 19 residues. The CDR3 here is CASSPLTLRHPPGGNTIYF. CDR3 bases: TGTGCCAGCAGCCCACTCACACTCAGACACCCCCCGGGAGGAAACACCATATATTTT.

The chain employs TRBV10-3 and TRBJ2-7; D is possibly TRBD1 (5 bases). The CDR3 has 14 residues. Germline CDR1 is ENHRY and CDR2 is SYGVKD. V shed 6 bases and J shed 3 bases, with 15 bases lying between them. The CDR3 region has the DNA TGTGCCATCAGGATGCAGGGCGACCACTACGAGCAGTACTTC. Protein sequence: CAIRMQGDHYEQYF.

This clone has just one count. The V and J genes are TRBV3-1 (or the pseudogene TRBV3-2) and TRBJ2-7; possible D gene TRBD2, 6 bases. This CDR3 contains 16 residues. The V end lost 4 bases, the J end lost 4 bases, and 20 bases lay between the germline ends. In germline, CDR1 is LGHDT, CDR2 YNNKEL (reference sequence). The CDR3 DNA follows: TGTGCCAGCAGCCGACCCCTTCTGCGGGACCCTTACGAGCAGTACTTC. Protein: CASSRPLLRDPYEQYF.

The V and J genes are TRBV5-1 and TRBJ2-3; perhaps TRBD1 as D (6 bases). Trimming removed 0 bases from V and 2 bases from J, with 13 bases in between. CDR3 length: 16 amino acids. The germline V gene encodes CDR1 SGHRS and CDR2 YFSETQ. CDR3 sequence reads: CASSLALTGATDTQYF. The CDR3 nucleotides are TGCGCCAGCAGCTTGGCCTTGACAGGAGCCACAGATACGCAGTATTTT.

V usage is TRBV6-5 and J usage is TRBJ1-2, with 8 bases that match TRBD1. J lost 4 bases, V lost 7 bases, and 5 bases had no gene match. The CDR3 is 13 amino acids. The V gene's germline CDR1 is MNHEY and CDR2 SVGAGI. CDR3 sequence (DNA): TGTGCCAGCACCCCCGGGACAGGCTATGGCTACACCTTC. Its translation is CASTPGTGYGYTF.

This clone was seen a handful of times. The chain joins TRBV19 to TRBJ2-7; a possible D gene is TRBD1 (6 bases). There are 16 residues in the CDR3. Germline-derived CDR1 and CDR2 are LNHDA and SQIVND (reference sequence). V was pared by 4 bases and J by 1 base, with 17 bases between. DNA for the CDR3: TGTGCCAGTAGTACCGATCCGTGGACAGTGTCCTACGAGCAGTACTTC. Amino acid sequence: CASSTDPWTVSYEQYF.

The rearrangement joins TRBV4-1 to TRBJ2-2; 7 positions agree with TRBD1. Germline V gene sequence: CDR1 MGHRA, CDR2 YSYEKL. The V segment lost 4 bases and the J segment 7 bases; nucleotides outside the gene matches: 9. CDR3 length: 15 residues. As DNA, the CDR3 is TGCGCCAGCAGCCCCGGACGACGACAGGGCGGGGAGCTGTTTTTT. This codes for CASSPGRRQGGELFF.